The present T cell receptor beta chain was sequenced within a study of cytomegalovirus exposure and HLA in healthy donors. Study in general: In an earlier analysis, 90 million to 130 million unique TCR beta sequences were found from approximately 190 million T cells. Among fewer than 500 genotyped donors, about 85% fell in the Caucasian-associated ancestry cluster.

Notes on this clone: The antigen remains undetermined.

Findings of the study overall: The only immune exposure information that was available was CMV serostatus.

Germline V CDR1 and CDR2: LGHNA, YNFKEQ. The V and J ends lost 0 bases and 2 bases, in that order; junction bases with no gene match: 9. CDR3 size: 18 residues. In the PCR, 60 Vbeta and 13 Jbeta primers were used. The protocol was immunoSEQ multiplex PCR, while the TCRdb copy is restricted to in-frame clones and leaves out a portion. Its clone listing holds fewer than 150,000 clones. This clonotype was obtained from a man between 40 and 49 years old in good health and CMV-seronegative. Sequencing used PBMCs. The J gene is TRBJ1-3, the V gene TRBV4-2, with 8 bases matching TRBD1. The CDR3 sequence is CASSQEWAGGLTGNTIYF. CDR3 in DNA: TGTGCCAGCAGCCAAGAGTGGGCAGGGGGCCTCACTGGAAACACCATATATTTT.